Sequencing of this T cell receptor beta chain was carried out in a study of T cell repertoires in cytomegalovirus infection. In the study overall: Indications came from public TCR beta signatures; they pointed to CMV infection and to a matching HLA type. Points from the study as a whole: Cumulative frequency (of public TCR beta family members) identified carriers of CMV plus the relevant HLA. The ex vivo response showed dominance by HLA-C-restricted CMV-specific TCR beta clonotypes.

Germline lookup yields CDR1 SEHNR and CDR2 FQNEAQ (reference sequence). The CDR3 contains 14 residues. Trimming took off 4 bases at V and 1 base at J, with 10 bases between the two ends. TCRdb analysed the reads with MiXCR anew, one entry per CDR3 protein. The data contain about 450,000 distinct CDR3 sequences, under 40% of them singletons. This clonotype has at least ten counts. Its specificity is not known. Source material: PBMCs. This chain links TRBV7-9 with TRBJ1-1; possible D gene TRBD1, 6 bases. The clonotype comes from a human donor in good health (CMV status not recorded). Some clones in this sample may be carry-over from other donors' samples. In DNA form, the CDR3 reads TGTGCCAGCAGCTCCATACAGGGGAACACTGAAGCTTTCTTT. Translation: CASSSIQGNTEAFF.